This record looks at one T cell receptor (beta chain) sequence and its context. This clonotype was counted a few times. No antigen is known for it. No qualities accompany the bases; no much larger clone lies one base away. The sample originates from a study of post-analysis software for immune sequencing data (dated by TCRdb to between 2015 and 2016). With regard to the full study: Recorded disease courses included relapsing-remitting, secondary progressive and progressive-relapsing multiple sclerosis, with some patients lacking subtype annotation. The multiple sclerosis patient repertoires were compared with about a dozen previously published healthy control repertoires from donors aged 6 to 25 years. A subset of samples was prepared in parallel using single-end sample barcoding, then pooled and co-amplified after Illumina adapter ligation.

Receptor amplification or capture employed PCR. Instrument on record: Illumina HiSeq 2500. To reduce PCR and sequencing biases, unique molecular identifiers were built into the TCR beta cDNA libraries. Approximately 500,000 cDNA molecules were obtained per 1 to 10 million input T cells, so each molecule approximated one T cell. The same protocol used for the earlier healthy control dataset was applied to prepare and sequence the patient libraries. Within a given batch, samples were prepared together, multiplexed and sequenced on the same HiSeq lane. The paper's processing steps were these. MIGEC was used to process the raw barcoded reads, and molecular identifier groups with only a single read were discarded before consensus assembly and CDR3 extraction. VDJtools was used for post-analysis of the clonotype tables, and diversity was normalized by down-sampling every dataset to the size of the smallest sample. Repertoire overlap clustering matched CDR3 amino acid but not nucleotide sequences to correct batch-related cross-sample contamination. TCRdb cleaned the public reads at Q25 with fastp, built clones with MiXCR and kept in-frame beta chains. A single entry per CDR3 protein holds the most common genes and DNA from its merged rows. TCRdb's processing, not the authors' own work, is the source of the V and J calls. For this sample there are hundreds of thousands of distinct CDR3 sequences; about 32% appear just once. Approximately 0.6% of the sample is held by the ten biggest clonotypes.

To demonstrate the VDJtools post-analysis software, TCR beta repertoires were profiled from the peripheral blood of more than ten young patients with multiple sclerosis. The multiple sclerosis patients were children and adolescents ranging in age from 6 to 15 years. What the research found in general, with its limitations: Compared with controls, multiple sclerosis patients had significantly lower normalized Chao1 diversity, a finding suggesting substantial peripheral T-cell clonal expansion. The multiple sclerosis patient group was slightly younger than the control group. Significantly higher frequencies in patients than in controls were found for a few TRBV segments, including TRBV5-6, TRBV5-1 and TRBV20-1. Direct clustering with F measure showed strong co-clustering of samples prepared in the same batch, prompting a batch-effect correction.

The CDR3 covers 15 residues, taking in both the cysteine and the phenylalanine. Only the CDR3 DNA stays, 45 bases, in frame from base 1. Deletion took 3 bases off V and 5 bases off J, with a span of 16 bases between the germline ends. Via the germline V gene (reference sequence), CDR1 is LNHNV and CDR2 YYDKDF. The sequence joins TRBV15 to TRBJ2-5, with no reliable assignment of the D segment. Sequencing used blood. The sequence derives from a girl aged 10-17 years with multiple sclerosis. In nucleotide form, the sequence is TGTGCCACCAGCAGGATGCAGGCCTTCGGGGAGACCCAGTACTTC. This yields the protein CATSRMQAFGETQYF. When the CDR3 is completed using the reference TRBV15 and TRBJ2-5 genes on either side, the full variable domain is DAMVIQNPRYQVTQFGKPVTLSCSQTLNHNVMYWYQQKSSQAPKLLFHYYDKDFNNEADTPDNFQSRRPNTSFCFLDIRSPGLGDTAMYLCATSRMQAFGETQYFGPGTRLLVL.